One and the same sample provided the 4 T cell receptor beta chains below, sequenced in a study of graft-versus-host responses after intestinal transplantation. Data came from immunoSEQ multiplex PCR; TCRdb stores just in-frame clones and leaves some out. Of 25,000 to 30,000 clones in the sample, 87% were seen once. The sample in question was PBMCs, obtained around 480 days after intestinal transplantation. These receptors originate from a human patient who received an intestinal transplant, so some T cells may come from the graft donor.

The chain uses TRBV2 and TRBJ1-1; perhaps TRBD1 as D (6 bases). Trimming took off 0 bases at V and 0 bases at J, with 8 bases between the two ends. CDR3 length: 15 residues. CDR1 is SNHLY, CDR2 FYNNEI, per germline. CDR3 coding DNA: TGTGCCAGCAGTGAAGCCGGGACATTGAACACTGAAGCTTTCTTT. Translation: CASSEAGTLNTEAFF.

The chain uses TRBV5-1 and TRBJ2-3; TRBD2 matches at 9 bases. The CDR3 runs to 15 residues. Germline V gene lookup returns CDR1 SGHRS and CDR2 YFSETQ. The V segment lost 5 bases and the J segment 0 bases; nucleotides outside the gene matches: 4. CDR3 sequence: CASRGTSRSTDTQYF. CDR3 nucleotide sequence: TGCGCCAGCAGGGGGACTAGCAGGAGCACAGATACGCAGTATTTT. Complete variable domain (other parts from reference TRBV5-1 and TRBJ2-3): KAGVTQTPRYLIKTRGQQVTLSCSPISGHRSVSWYQQTPGQGLQFLFEYFSETQRNKGNFPGRFSGRQFSNSRSEMNVSTLELGDSALYLCASRGTSRSTDTQYFGPGTRLTVL.

This chain links TRBV5-6 with TRBJ2-7; 7 bases agree with TRBD1. The CDR3 runs 15 residues. With 4 bases clipped from V and 0 bases from J, the junction kept 7 bases outside the gene matches. Germline CDR1 SGHDT, CDR2 YYEEEE. The CDR3 DNA reads TGTGCCAGCAGCGACCGGGACAGCTACTCCTACGAGCAGTACTTC. This translates into CASSDRDSYSYEQYF.

The chain recombines TRBV4-1 with TRBJ2-7, with TRBD2 matching 8 bases. Losses at the gene ends were 2 bases for V and 4 bases for J; bases not matched to a gene: 13. Germline values: CDR1 MGHRA, CDR2 YSYEKL. CDR3 length: 17 residues. CDR3: CASSQWFGRAATYEQYF. CDR3 bases: TGCGCCAGCAGCCAATGGTTCGGGAGGGCAGCAACTTACGAGCAGTACTTC.